This TCR beta chain was sequenced in a study of somatic mutations in cytotoxic T cells in rheumatoid arthritis. The V and J ends lost 5 bases and 6 bases, in that order; junction bases with no gene match: 6. CDR1 is MNHEY and CDR2 is SMNVEV in the germline V gene (reference sequence). CDR3 size: 13 residues. Profiling relied on immunoSEQ multiplex PCR, and the TCRdb table lists in-frame clones only, not all of them. The sample holds about 30,000 clones, around 86% seen once. The chain carries TRBV27 and TRBJ1-1; 7 positions match TRBD1. Sequenced sample: CD8+ T cells sorted from blood. This TCR was sampled from an adult with rheumatoid arthritis. The CDR3 region is CASSQTGYSEAFF. The CDR3 DNA sequence: TGTGCCAGCAGTCAGACAGGGTACTCTGAAGCTTTCTTT.